The T cell receptor (beta chain) under discussion was sequenced for a study of beta chain features in type 1 diabetes. Study outcomes and limitations: Shorter TCRB CDR3s, moderately but significantly so, were found in Type 1 diabetes patients in all four CD4+ subsets.

Since all of the isolated RNA was reverse transcribed, expressed TCRB transcripts were what got sequenced. Method: immunoSEQ multiplex PCR; TCRdb's copy keeps in-frame clones and lacks some. This sample has 500,000 to 800,000 clones; roughly 12% occur once, and the top ten carry over 0.1%. Every single donor gave one heparinised blood draw, and these averaged about 110 mL. On this clone itself: Antigen specificity is unknown.

Sequenced material: naive CD4+ T cells from blood. This clonotype was obtained from a man aged 25-45 years with type 1 diabetes.

CDR3 residues: CASSLDGPGQGYEQYF. The CDR3 DNA is TGTGCCAGCAGCTTAGATGGTCCGGGACAGGGCTACGAGCAGTACTTC. The rearrangement uses TRBV7-2 and TRBJ2-7; TRBD1 agrees at 9 bases. The J segment lost 3 bases and the V segment lost 1 base, leaving 7 bases of the junction unmatched. Germline lookup yields CDR1 SGHTA and CDR2 FQGNSA. The CDR3 has 16 amino acids.